What follows are 21 T cell receptor beta chains derived from one specimen sequenced in a study of CD8 T cells in Susac syndrome. Random hexamers were used to reverse transcribe roughly 0.45 to 1 ug of RNA. TCRdb reprocessed the immunoSEQ multiplex PCR reads via MiXCR and lists one record per CDR3 protein. Among 150,000 or so distinct CDR3 sequences listed, 95% to 96% were seen once. The specimen sequenced was CD4+ T cells from PBMCs. These receptors were obtained from a human donor with Susac syndrome.

As for this clonotype: The junction departs from the called germline gene at one end, perhaps through a read error. This chain connects TRBV7-2 to TRBJ2-1; D is perhaps TRBD2 (5 bases). This CDR3 is built from 12 residues. From germline, CDR1 is SGHTA and CDR2 FQGNSA. The CDR3 DNA sequence: TGTGCCAGCACCTTACGGGGTGATGAGCAGTTCTTC. This translates into CASTLRGDEQFF.

The rearrangement links TRBV19 to TRBJ1-2, with 9 bases matching TRBD1. Germline V CDR1 and CDR2: LNHDA, SQIVND (reference sequence). This CDR3 spans 14 amino acids. V lost 10 bases to trimming and J lost 5 bases; unmatched junction nucleotides: 11. CDR3 coding DNA: TGTGCCACCACCCCAGGACAGGGGTATTATGGCTACACCTTC. Its translation is CATTPGQGYYGYTF.

This clonotype was picked up one time. In nucleotides, the CDR3 is TGCAGCGTTGAAAAGACTAGCGGGTCCTACAATGAGCAGTTCTTC. Protein: CSVEKTSGSYNEQFF. This chain links TRBV29-1 with TRBJ2-1; 10 bases match TRBD2. Per germline, CDR1 SQVTM and CDR2 ANQGSEA. The junction had 2 bases not matched to a gene; V was cut back by 2 bases and J by 1 base. This CDR3 comprises 15 residues.

The gene calls are TRBV6-1 and TRBJ2-2, with TRBD1 identical over 8 bases. V trimming: 4 bases; J trimming: 5 bases; junction bases outside the gene matches: 9. The CDR3 totals 16 residues. Germline assignment: CDR1 MNHNS and CDR2 SASEGT. The CDR3 region is CASSAVSGGWTGELFF. In DNA form, the CDR3 reads TGTGCCAGCAGTGCTGTCTCAGGGGGCTGGACCGGGGAGCTGTTTTTT.

The rearrangement joins TRBV5-6 to TRBJ2-1, with 8 nucleotides matching TRBD2. The germline gives CDR1 SGHDT, CDR2 YYEEEE. CDR3 size: 13 residues. V gave up 1 base and J gave up 7 bases; unmatched junction bases: 1. The CDR3 region is CASSLPSGNEQFF. CDR3 nucleotide sequence: TGTGCCAGCAGCTTGCCTAGCGGGAATGAGCAGTTCTTC.

This chain uses TRBV7-9 with TRBJ1-2; D remains ambiguous. V was pared by 5 bases and J by 7 bases, with 8 bases between. Germline CDR1 and CDR2: SEHNR and FQNEAQ (reference sequence). The CDR3 consists of 11 residues. Here the CDR3 DNA reads TGTGCCAGCAGCGCCGAAGGTGGCTACACCTTC. Its translation: CASSAEGGYTF.

This chain uses TRBV2 with TRBJ2-1; D possibly uses TRBD1 or TRBD2 (5 bases each). Per the germline V gene, CDR1 is SNHLY and CDR2 is FYNNEI. Trimming took off 6 bases at V and 6 bases at J, with 6 bases between the two ends. The CDR3 is 11 residues long. The CDR3 DNA reads as TGTGCCAGCAGGGGGGTCAATGAGCAGTTCTTC. Translation gives CASRGVNEQFF.

The chain is built from TRBV5-1 and TRBJ1-5, with 8 bases matching TRBD1. V shed 5 bases, J shed 5 bases, and the junction held 3 bases outside the gene matches. Germline values: CDR1 SGHRS, CDR2 YFSETQ. This CDR3 is 13 amino acids long. The DNA of the CDR3 is TGCGCCAGCAGAATGGACAGGGATCAGCCCCAGCATTTT. Encoded protein: CASRMDRDQPQHF.

The chain employs TRBV6-5 and TRBJ2-7; 12 nucleotides agree with TRBD2. Looked up from germline, CDR1 is MNHEY and CDR2 is SVGAGI. V gave up 1 base and J gave up 3 bases; unmatched junction bases: 7. The CDR3 length is 17 residues. CDR3 in DNA: TGTGCCAGCAGTTACTATAGACTAGCGGGAGACTACTACGAGCAGTACTTC. Translated, it gives CASSYYRLAGDYYEQYF.

This clonotype was counted once. The V call is TRBV7-9, the J call TRBJ1-5; 7 bases are a match to TRBD1. Germline CDR1 is SEHNR and CDR2 is FQNEAQ (reference sequence). The CDR3 totals 14 residues. V lost 5 bases to trimming and J lost 5 bases; unmatched junction nucleotides: 6. CDR3 sequence (DNA): TGTGCCAGCAGCAAACAGGGGTACGATCAGCCCCAGCATTTT. As protein: CASSKQGYDQPQHF.

This chain joins TRBV24-1 and TRBJ2-1; 8 nucleotides match TRBD2. With 5 bases clipped from V and 8 bases from J, the junction kept 13 bases outside the gene matches. Germline CDR1 reads KGHDR; CDR2 reads SFDVKD. This CDR3 has 16 amino acids. The CDR3 DNA is TGTGCCACCAGTGCCCTGGGGAGCGGGAGTTTATATGAGCAGTTCTTC. Translation: CATSALGSGSLYEQFF.

This chain connects TRBV23-1 to TRBJ1-3, with D perhaps matching TRBD1 (5 bases). TRBV23-1 is filed as an ORF, its function uncertain. With 7 bases removed from V and 0 bases from J, the gap between germline ends came to 22 bases. The CDR3 length is 18 residues. CDR3 amino acids: CASTDLSGASPSGNTIYF. The CDR3 region has the DNA TGCGCCAGCACCGATCTAAGTGGGGCGTCTCCCTCTGGAAACACCATATATTTT.

This clonotype was found once. The chain links TRBV29-1 to TRBJ1-1; a possible D gene is TRBD1 (6 bases). In germline, CDR1 is SQVTM, CDR2 ANQGSEA. Trimming removed 6 bases from V and 4 bases from J, with 18 bases in between. CDR3 length: 14 amino acids. This CDR3 is CSVEDTGKGTEAFF. CDR3 DNA sequence: TGCAGCGTGGAGGATACAGGGAAGGGCACTGAAGCTTTCTTT. Combining the CDR3 with reference TRBV29-1 and TRBJ1-1 gives the whole variable domain SAVISQKPSRDICQRGTSLTIQCQVDSQVTMMFWYRQQPGQSLTLIATANQGSEATYESGFVIDKFPISRPNLTFSTLTVSNMSPEDSSIYLCSVEDTGKGTEAFFGQGTRLTVV.

CDR3 region: CASSLARTSTEAFF. DNA for the CDR3: TGTGCCAGCAGCTTAGCTCGGACAAGCACTGAAGCTTTCTTT. The V call is TRBV7-2, the J call TRBJ1-1, with D possibly TRBD1 on 5 matching bases. The ends were cut back, 0 bases at V and 4 bases at J, with 9 bases in the middle. The CDR3 has 14 amino acids. CDR1 SGHTA and CDR2 FQGNSA come from the germline V gene.

The V and J genes are TRBV7-9 and TRBJ1-6; weak D call: TRBD1 (5 bases). This CDR3 is 12 amino acids long. V lost 8 bases and J 8 bases, leaving 10 bases between the germline ends. Germline values: CDR1 SEHNR, CDR2 FQNEAQ (reference sequence). The CDR3 protein is CASQGPDSPLHF. Written as DNA, the CDR3 is TGTGCCAGCCAGGGTCCCGATTCACCCCTCCACTTT.

The chain links TRBV4-3 to TRBJ1-2; D gene unclear. The CDR3 contains 13 residues. Germline CDR1 and CDR2: LGHNA and YSLEER. Trimming stripped 0 bases from V and 3 bases from J, with 5 bases between. CDR3 sequence (DNA): TGCGCCAGCAGCCAAGAAAGGGACTATGGCTACACCTTC. Its translation is CASSQERDYGYTF.

The chain is built from TRBV6-2 or TRBV6-3 and TRBJ1-5; D unclear. Trimming shortened V by 8 bases and J by 4 bases, and 12 bases separated the two germline ends. CDR3 length: 13 residues. Germline V gene sequence: CDR1 MNHEY, CDR2 SVGEGT. CDR3 in amino acids: CASADPLNQPQHF. CDR3 DNA: TGTGCCAGCGCCGATCCCCTTAATCAGCCCCAGCATTTT.

The CDR3 DNA follows: TGTGCCAGCAGCAAATGGCACAGGGACGACACAGATACGCAGTATTTT. Its protein is CASSKWHRDDTDTQYF. This rearrangement joins TRBV21-1 to TRBJ2-3; the table's TRBD1 call for D was not verified on the DNA. TRBV21-1 is tagged as a pseudogene. CDR3 size: 16 residues.

The chain carries TRBV4-2 and TRBJ1-6; D is perhaps TRBD1 (6 bases). This CDR3 spans 16 amino acids. Germline CDR1 LGHNA, CDR2 YNFKEQ. V lost 0 bases, J lost 5 bases, and 11 bases lay in between. CDR3 sequence reads: CASSQEFDRNNSPLHF. CDR3 bases: TGTGCCAGCAGCCAAGAGTTCGACAGGAATAATTCACCCCTCCACTTT.

This clonotype has a handful of counts. The chain uses TRBV29-1 and TRBJ2-7; D perhaps matches TRBD1 (5 bases). The V gene lost 4 bases and the J gene lost 0 bases, with 10 bases spanning the gap. Germline CDR1 SQVTM, CDR2 ANQGSEA. The CDR3 covers 13 residues. CDR3 in DNA: TGCAGCGTTGCCCAGGGTAGCTCCTACGAGCAGTACTTC. Its translation is CSVAQGSSYEQYF.

The chain carries TRBV7-7 and TRBJ2-7; TRBD1 agrees at 7 bases. This CDR3 contains 15 residues. Germline V CDR1 and CDR2: SSHAT, FNYEAQ (reference sequence). DNA of the CDR3: TGTGCTAGCAGCCAGAAACCGGGACAGCTCTACGAGCAGTACGTC. Its protein product is CASSQKPGQLYEQYV.